The subject of this entry is one T cell receptor beta chain. Its target is not known. The data are from a study of immune evolution from preneoplasia to lung adenocarcinoma. Study context: HLA loss of heterozygosity: roughly 6.6% AIS, around 16% MIA, about 32% ADC, none AAH. Whole-study results and caveats: Later-stage lesions seemingly showed higher T cell density and diversity than normal lung. From normal lung to invasive adenocarcinoma, top clone frequencies appeared to decrease.

V lost 6 bases to trimming and J lost 4 bases, with 10 bases between them. This CDR3 comprises 12 residues. Germline CDR1 is ENHRY and CDR2 is SYGVKD. Produced via immunoSEQ multiplex PCR; TCRdb's table is partial and in-frame only. This table has tens of thousands of clones, around three quarters appearing once. V and J are TRBV10-3 and TRBJ2-7, with D unresolved. The source is a person between 55 and 70 years old with lung adenocarcinoma. Sequencing used FFPE invasive lung adenocarcinoma tissue. The CDR3, as DNA: TGTGCCATCAGCGGGTTCCTTTACGAGCAGTACTTC. Translated, it gives CAISGFLYEQYF.